This T cell receptor (beta chain) emerged from a study of CD8 T cells in ankylosing spondylitis. In the case of this clonotype: Its antigen remains unknown.

Study-wide findings and caveats: Matched ankylosing spondylitis synovial fluid reportedly contained a significantly enriched population of disease-linked clones.

One entry per CDR3 protein results from TCRdb running MiXCR on the 5' RACE reads. The sample shows over 200,000 distinct CDR3 sequences, roughly a tenth of them seen only once. The clonotype comes from a male donor with ankylosing spondylitis or in good health (not recorded which). Sequencing was performed on blood, either unsorted or a sorted T cell fraction (not recorded which).

The CDR3 reads CASSKGGTGGPPYQPQHF. CDR3 bases: TGTGCCAGCAGCAAAGGAGGGACAGGGGGCCCTCCGTATCAGCCCCAGCATTTT. This chain joins TRBV21-1 and TRBJ1-5; the table's D call, TRBD1, has no DNA check behind it. TRBV21-1 has pseudogene status. The CDR3 runs to 18 residues.